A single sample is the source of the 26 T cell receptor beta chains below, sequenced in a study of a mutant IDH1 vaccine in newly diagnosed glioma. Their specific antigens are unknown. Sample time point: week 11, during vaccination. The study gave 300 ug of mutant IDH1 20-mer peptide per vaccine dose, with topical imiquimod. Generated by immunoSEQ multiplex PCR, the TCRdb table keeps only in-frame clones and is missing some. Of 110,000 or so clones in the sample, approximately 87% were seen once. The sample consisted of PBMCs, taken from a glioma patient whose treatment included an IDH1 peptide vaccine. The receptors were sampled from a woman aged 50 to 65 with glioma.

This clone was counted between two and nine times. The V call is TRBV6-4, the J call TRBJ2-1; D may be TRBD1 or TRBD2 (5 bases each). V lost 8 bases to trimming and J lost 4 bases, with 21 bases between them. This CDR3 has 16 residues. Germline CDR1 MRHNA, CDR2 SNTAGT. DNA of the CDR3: TGTGCCAGCTCACTTCGGGGCCCCTCGGGTTACAATGAGCAGTTCTTC. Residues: CASSLRGPSGYNEQFF.

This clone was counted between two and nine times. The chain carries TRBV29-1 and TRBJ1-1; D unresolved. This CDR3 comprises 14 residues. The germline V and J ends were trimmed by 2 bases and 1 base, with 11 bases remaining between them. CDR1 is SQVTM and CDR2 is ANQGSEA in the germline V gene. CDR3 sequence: CSVERRTANTEAFF. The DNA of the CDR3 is TGCAGCGTTGAAAGGCGTACAGCGAACACTGAAGCTTTCTTT.

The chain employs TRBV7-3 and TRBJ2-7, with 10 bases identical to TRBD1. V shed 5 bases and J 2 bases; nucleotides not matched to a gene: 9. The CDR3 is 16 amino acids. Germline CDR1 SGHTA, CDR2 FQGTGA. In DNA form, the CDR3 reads TGTGCCAGCAGCCCACACGGGACAGGGGCTACCTACGAGCAGTACTTC. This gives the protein CASSPHGTGATYEQYF.

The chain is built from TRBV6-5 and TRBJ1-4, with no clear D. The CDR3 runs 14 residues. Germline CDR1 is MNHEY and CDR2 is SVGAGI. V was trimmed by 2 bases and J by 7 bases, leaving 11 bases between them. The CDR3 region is CASSYATDGEKLFF. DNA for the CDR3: TGTGCCAGCAGTTACGCTACAGACGGTGAAAAACTGTTTTTT.

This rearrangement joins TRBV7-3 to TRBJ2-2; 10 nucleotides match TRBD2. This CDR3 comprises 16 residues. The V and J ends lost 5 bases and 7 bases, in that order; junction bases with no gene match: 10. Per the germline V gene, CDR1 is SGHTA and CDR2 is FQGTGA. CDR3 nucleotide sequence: TGTGCCAGCAGCGCTTCAGCGGGAGGGCTGGGCGGGGAGCTGTTTTTT. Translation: CASSASAGGLGGELFF.

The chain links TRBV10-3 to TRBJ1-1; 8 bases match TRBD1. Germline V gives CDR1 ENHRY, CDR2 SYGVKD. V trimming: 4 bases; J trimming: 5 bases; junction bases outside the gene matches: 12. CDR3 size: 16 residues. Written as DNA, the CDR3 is TGTGCCATCAGTGCTTTGTTCGACAGGGGAGAGACTGAAGCTTTCTTT. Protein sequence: CAISALFDRGETEAFF.

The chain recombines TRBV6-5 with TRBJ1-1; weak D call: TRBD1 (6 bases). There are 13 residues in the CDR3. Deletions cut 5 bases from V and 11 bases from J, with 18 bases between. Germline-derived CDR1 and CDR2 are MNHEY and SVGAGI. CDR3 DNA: TGTGCCAGCAGTCCGTCAGGGGTCCTTCGGGCTTTCTTT. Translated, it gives CASSPSGVLRAFF.

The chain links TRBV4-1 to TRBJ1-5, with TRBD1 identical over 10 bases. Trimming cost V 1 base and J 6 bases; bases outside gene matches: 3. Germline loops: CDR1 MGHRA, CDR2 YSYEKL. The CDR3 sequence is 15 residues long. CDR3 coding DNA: TGCGCCAGCAGCCAAGCCGGACAGGGGGGTCAGCCCCAGCATTTT. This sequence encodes CASSQAGQGGQPQHF.

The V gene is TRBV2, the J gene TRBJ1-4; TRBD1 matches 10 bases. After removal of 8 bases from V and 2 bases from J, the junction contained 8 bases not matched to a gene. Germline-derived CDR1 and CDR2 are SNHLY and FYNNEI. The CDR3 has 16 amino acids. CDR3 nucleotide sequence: TGTGCCAGCGGAGGGGACAGGGGTATCACTAATGAAAAACTGTTTTTT. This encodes CASGGDRGITNEKLFF.

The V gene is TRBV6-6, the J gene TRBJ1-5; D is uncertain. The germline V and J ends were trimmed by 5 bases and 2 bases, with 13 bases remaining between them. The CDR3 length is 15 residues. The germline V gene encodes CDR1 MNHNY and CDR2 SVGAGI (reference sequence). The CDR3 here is CASSLRPVRNQPQHF. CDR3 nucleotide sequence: TGTGCCAGCAGTCTCCGCCCGGTCCGCAATCAGCCCCAGCATTTT.

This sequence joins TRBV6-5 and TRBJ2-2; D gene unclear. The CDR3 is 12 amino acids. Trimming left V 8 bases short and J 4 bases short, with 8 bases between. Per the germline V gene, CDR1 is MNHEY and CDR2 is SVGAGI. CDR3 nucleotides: TGTGCCAGCGGTAGTGTCACCGGGGAGCTGTTTTTT. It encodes CASGSVTGELFF.

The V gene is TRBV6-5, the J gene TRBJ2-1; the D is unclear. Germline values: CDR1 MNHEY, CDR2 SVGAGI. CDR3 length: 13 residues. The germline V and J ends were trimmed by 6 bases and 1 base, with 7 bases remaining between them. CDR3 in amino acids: CASSPQSYNEQFF. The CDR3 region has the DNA TGTGCCAGCAGCCCCCAGTCCTACAATGAGCAGTTCTTC.

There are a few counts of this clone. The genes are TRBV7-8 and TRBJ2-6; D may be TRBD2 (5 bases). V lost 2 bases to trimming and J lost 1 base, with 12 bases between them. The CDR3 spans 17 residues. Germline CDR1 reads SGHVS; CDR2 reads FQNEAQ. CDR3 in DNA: TGTGCCAGCAGCTTATTACTAGAGGTATCTGGGGCCAACGTCCTGACTTTC. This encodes CASSLLLEVSGANVLTF.

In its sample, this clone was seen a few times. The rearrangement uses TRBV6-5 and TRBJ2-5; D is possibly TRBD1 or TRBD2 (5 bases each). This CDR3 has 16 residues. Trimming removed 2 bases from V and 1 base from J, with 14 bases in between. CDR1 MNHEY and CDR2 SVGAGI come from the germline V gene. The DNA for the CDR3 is TGTGCCAGCAGTTACGCAAAGGGACGGGGCCAAGAGACCCAGTACTTC. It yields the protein CASSYAKGRGQETQYF.

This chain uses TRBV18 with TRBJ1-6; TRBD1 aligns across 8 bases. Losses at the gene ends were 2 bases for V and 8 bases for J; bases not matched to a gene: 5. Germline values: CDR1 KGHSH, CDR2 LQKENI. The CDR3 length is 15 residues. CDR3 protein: CASSPGAGGDSPLHF. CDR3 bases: TGTGCCAGCTCACCAGGGGCAGGGGGCGATTCACCCCTCCACTTT.

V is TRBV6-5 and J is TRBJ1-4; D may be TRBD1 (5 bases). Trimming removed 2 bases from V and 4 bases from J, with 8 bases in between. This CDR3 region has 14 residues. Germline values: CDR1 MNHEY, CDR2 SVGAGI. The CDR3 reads CASSYGGNNEKLFF. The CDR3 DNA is TGTGCCAGCAGTTACGGGGGGAATAATGAAAAACTGTTTTTT.

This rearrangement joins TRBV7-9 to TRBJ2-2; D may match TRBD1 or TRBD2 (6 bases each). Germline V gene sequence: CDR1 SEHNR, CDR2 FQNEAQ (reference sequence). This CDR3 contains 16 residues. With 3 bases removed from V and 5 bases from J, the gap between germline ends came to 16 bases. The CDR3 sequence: CASSFHRVGGTGELFF. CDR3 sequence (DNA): TGTGCCAGCAGCTTCCACAGGGTCGGGGGAACCGGGGAGCTGTTTTTT.

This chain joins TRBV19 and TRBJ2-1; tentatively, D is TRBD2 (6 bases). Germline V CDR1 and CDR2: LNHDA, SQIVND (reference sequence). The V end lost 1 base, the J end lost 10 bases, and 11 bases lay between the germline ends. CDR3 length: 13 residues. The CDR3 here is CASSIAEGREQFF. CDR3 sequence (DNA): TGTGCCAGTAGTATAGCGGAGGGCCGGGAGCAGTTCTTC.

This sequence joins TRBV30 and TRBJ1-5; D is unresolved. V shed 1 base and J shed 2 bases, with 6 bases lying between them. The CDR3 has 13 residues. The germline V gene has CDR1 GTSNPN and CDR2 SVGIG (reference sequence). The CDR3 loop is CAWSALGNQPQHF. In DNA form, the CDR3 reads TGTGCCTGGAGTGCCCTGGGCAATCAGCCCCAGCATTTT.

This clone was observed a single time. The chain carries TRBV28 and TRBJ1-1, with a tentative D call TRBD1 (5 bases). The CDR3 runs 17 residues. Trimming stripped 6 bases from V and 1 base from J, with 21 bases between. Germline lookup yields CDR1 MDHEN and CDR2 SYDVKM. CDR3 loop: CASSLGGGRLGNTEAFF. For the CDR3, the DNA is TGTGCCAGCAGCCTAGGTGGGGGGAGGCTTGGGAACACTGAAGCTTTCTTT.

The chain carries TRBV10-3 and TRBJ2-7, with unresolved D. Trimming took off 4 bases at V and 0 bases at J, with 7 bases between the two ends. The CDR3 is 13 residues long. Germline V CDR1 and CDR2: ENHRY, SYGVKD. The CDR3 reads CAISAGLSYEQYF. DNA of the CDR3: TGTGCCATCAGTGCCGGTCTCTCCTACGAGCAGTACTTC.

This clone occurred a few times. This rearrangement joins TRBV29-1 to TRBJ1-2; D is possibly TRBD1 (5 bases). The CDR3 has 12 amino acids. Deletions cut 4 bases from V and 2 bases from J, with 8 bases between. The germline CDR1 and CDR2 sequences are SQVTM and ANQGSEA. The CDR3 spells CSVGGENYGYTF. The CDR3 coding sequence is TGCAGCGTTGGGGGGGAGAACTATGGCTACACCTTC. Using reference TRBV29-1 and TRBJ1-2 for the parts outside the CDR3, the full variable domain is SAVISQKPSRDICQRGTSLTIQCQVDSQVTMMFWYRQQPGQSLTLIATANQGSEATYESGFVIDKFPISRPNLTFSTLTVSNMSPEDSSIYLCSVGGENYGYTFGSGTRLTVV.

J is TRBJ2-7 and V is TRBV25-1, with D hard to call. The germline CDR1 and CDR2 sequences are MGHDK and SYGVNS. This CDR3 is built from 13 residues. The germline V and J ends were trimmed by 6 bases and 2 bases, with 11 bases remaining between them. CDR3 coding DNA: TGTGCCAGCAGGCGATCAAGCCCCTACGAGCAGTACTTC. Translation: CASRRSSPYEQYF.

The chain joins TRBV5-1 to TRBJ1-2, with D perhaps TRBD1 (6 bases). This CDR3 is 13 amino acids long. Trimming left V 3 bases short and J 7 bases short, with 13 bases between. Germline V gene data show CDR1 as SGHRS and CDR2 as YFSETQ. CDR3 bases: TGCGCCAGCAGCTCCAGCCAGGGGATTGGCTACACCTTC. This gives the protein CASSSSQGIGYTF.

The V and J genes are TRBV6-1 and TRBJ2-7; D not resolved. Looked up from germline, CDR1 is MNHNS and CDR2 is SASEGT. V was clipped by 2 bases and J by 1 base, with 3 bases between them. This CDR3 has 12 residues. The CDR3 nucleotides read TGTGCCAGCAGTGAACAGTCCTACGAGCAGTACTTC. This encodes CASSEQSYEQYF.

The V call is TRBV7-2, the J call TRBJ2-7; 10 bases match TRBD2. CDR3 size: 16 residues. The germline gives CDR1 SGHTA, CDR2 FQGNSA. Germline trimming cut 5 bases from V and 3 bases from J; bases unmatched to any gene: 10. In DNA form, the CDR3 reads TGTGCCAGCAGCCCATCTAGCGGGAGATATGGCTACGAGCAGTACTTC. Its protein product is CASSPSSGRYGYEQYF.